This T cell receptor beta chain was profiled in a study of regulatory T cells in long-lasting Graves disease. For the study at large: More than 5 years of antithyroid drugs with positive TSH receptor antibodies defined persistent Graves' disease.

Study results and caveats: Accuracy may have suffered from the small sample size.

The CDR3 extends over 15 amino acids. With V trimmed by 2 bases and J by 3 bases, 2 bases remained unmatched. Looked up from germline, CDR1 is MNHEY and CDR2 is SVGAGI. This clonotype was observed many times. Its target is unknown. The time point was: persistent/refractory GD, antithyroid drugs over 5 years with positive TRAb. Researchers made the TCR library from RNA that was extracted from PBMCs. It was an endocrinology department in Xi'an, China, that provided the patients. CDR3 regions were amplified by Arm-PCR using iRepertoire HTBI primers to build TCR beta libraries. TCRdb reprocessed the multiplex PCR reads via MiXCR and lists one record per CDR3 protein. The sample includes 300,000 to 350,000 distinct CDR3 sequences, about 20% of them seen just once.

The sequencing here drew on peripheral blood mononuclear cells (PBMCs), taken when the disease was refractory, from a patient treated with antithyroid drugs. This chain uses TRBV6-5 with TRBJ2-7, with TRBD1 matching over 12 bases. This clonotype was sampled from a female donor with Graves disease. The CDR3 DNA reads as TGTGCCAGCAGTTACGGGACAGGGGGCTTCTACGAGCAGTACTTC. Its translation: CASSYGTGGFYEQYF.